Below, one TCR beta chain is given with its context. The antigen is undetermined. This CDR3 has 11 amino acids. Germline values: CDR1 SGHRS, CDR2 YFSETQ. V shed 2 bases and J shed 4 bases, with 4 bases lying between them. Data came from immunoSEQ multiplex PCR; TCRdb stores just in-frame clones and leaves some out. The sample holds 120,000 to 150,000 clones; over 75% are singletons and the top ten take approximately 1.5%. The data were obtained in a study of T cell responses to AZD1222 COVID-19 vaccine. Overall study results and limits: Of the AZD1222 recipients, only five to seven were seropositive at baseline. A reported finding is that nearly half of spike-specific TCRs target unmutated variant regions. Females outnumbered males among donors, who were mostly white British; clonal diversity was possibly underestimated.

The chain has TRBV5-1 and TRBJ2-7; D unclear. The sample in question was peripheral blood, obtained on day 0 of AZD1222 vaccination. The clonotype originates from an adult in good health. The CDR3 is CASSFQYEQYF. CDR3 coding DNA: TGCGCCAGCAGCTTCCAGTACGAGCAGTACTTC.